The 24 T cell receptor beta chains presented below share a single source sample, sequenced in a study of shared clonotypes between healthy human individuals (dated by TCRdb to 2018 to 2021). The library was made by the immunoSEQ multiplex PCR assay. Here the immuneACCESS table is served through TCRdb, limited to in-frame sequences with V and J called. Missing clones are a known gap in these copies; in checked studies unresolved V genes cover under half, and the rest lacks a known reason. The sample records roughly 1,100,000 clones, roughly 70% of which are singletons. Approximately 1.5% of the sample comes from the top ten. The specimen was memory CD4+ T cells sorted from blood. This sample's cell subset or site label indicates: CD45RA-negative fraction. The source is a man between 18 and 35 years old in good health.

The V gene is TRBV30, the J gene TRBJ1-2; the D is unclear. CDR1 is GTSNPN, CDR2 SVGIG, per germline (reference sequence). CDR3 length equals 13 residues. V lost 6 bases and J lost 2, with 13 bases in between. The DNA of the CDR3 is TGTGCCTGTGTGCACCTACCCAACTATGGCTACACCTTC. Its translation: CACVHLPNYGYTF.

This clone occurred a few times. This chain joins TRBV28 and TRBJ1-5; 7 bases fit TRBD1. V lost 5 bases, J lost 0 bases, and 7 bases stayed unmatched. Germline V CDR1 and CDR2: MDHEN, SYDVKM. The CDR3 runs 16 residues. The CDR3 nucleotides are TGTGCCAGCAGTCCCGGGACAGAGAGTAGCAATCAGCCCCAGCATTTT. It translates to CASSPGTESSNQPQHF.

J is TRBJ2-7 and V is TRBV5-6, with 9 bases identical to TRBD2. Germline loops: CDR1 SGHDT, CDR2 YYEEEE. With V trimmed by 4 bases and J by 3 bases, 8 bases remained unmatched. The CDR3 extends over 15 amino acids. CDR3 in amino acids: CASSPRPSGNYEQYF. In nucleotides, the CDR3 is TGTGCCAGCAGCCCGAGACCTAGCGGGAACTACGAGCAGTACTTC.

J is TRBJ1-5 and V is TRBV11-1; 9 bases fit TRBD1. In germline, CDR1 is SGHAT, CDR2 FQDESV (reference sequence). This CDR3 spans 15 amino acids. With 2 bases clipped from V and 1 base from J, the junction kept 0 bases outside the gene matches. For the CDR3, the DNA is TGTGCCAGCAGCTTAACAGGGGGCAGCAATCAGCCCCAGCATTTT. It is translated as CASSLTGGSNQPQHF.

CDR3 DNA sequence: TGTGCCAGCAGCGTACAGGGTTACGGCTCTTTCTTT. It encodes CASSVQGYGSFF. The chain carries TRBV5-4 and TRBJ1-1; maybe TRBD1 (6 bases). This CDR3 has 12 amino acids. Germline V CDR1 and CDR2: SGHNT, YYREEE (reference sequence). The V and J ends lost 4 bases and 12 bases respectively, with 16 bases between them.

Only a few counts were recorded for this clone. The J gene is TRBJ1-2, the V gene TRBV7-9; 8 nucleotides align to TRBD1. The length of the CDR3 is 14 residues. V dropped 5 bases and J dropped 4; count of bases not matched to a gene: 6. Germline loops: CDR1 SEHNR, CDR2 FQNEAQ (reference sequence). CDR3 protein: CASSRMTGVYGYTF. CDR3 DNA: TGTGCCAGCAGCCGAATGACAGGGGTCTATGGCTACACCTTC. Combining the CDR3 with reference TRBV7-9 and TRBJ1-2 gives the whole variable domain DTGVSQNPRHKITKRGQNVTFRCDPISEHNRLYWYRQTLGQGPEFLTYFQNEAQLEKSRLLSDRFSAERPKGSFSTLEIQRTEQGDSAMYLCASSRMTGVYGYTFGSGTRLTVV.

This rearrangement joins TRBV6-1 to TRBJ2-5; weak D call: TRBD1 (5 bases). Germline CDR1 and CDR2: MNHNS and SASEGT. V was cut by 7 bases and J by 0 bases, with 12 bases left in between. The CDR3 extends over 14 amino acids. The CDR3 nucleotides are TGTGCCAGCACCCCCTCAGGGTACCAAGAGACCCAGTACTTC. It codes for CASTPSGYQETQYF.

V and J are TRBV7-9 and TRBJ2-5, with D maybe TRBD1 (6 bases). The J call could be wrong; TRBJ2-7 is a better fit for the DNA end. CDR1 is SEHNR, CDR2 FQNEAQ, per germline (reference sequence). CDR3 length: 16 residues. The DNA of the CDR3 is TGTGCCAGCAGCCGCCGGACAGATAGTCTTTCCTACGAGCAGTACTTC. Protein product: CASSRRTDSLSYEQYF.

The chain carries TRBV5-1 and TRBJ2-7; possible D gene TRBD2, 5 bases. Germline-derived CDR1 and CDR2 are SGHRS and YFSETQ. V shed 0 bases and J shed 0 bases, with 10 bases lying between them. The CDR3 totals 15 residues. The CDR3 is CASSLEPGSSYEQYF. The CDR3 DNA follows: TGCGCCAGCAGCTTGGAACCGGGGAGCTCCTACGAGCAGTACTTC. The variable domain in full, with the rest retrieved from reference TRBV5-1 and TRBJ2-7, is KAGVTQTPRYLIKTRGQQVTLSCSPISGHRSVSWYQQTPGQGLQFLFEYFSETQRNKGNFPGRFSGRQFSNSRSEMNVSTLELGDSALYLCASSLEPGSSYEQYFGPGTRLTVT.

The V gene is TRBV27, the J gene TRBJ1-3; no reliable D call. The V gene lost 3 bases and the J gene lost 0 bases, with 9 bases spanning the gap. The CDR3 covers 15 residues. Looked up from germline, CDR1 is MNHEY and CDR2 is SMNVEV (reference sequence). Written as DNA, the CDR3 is TGTGCCAGCAGTTTGGGCTACTACTCTGGAAACACCATATATTTT. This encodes CASSLGYYSGNTIYF.

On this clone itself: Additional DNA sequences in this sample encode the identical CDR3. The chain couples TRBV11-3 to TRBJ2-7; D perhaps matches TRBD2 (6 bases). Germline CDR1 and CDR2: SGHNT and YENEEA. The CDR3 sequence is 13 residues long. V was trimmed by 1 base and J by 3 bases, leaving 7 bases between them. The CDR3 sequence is CASSLGGDYEQYF. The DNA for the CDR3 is TGTGCCAGCAGCTTAGGGGGGGACTACGAGCAGTACTTC.

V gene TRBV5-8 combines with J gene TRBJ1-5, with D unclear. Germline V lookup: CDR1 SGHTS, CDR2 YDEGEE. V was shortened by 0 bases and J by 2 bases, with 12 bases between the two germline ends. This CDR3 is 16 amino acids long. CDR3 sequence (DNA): TGTGCCAGCAGCTTGGGGCAGGCAAGCGGCAATCAGCCCCAGCATTTT. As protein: CASSLGQASGNQPQHF.

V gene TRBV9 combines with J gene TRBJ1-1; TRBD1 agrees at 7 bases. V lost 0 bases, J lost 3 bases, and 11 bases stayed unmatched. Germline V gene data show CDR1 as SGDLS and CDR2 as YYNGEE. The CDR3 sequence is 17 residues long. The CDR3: CASSVATGVVLDTEAFF. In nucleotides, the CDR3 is TGTGCCAGCAGCGTAGCCACAGGGGTGGTCTTGGACACTGAAGCTTTCTTT. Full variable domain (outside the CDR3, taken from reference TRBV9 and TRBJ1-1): DSGVTQTPKHLITATGQRVTLRCSPRSGDLSVYWYQQSLDQGLQFLIQYYNGEERAKGNILERFSAQQFPDLHSELNLSSLELGDSALYFCASSVATGVVLDTEAFFGQGTRLTVV.

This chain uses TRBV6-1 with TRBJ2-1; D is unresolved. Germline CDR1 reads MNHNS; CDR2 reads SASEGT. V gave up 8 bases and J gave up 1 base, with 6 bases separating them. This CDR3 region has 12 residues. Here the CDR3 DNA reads TGTGCCAGCGGAGAGTCCTACAATGAGCAGTTCTTC. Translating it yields CASGESYNEQFF.

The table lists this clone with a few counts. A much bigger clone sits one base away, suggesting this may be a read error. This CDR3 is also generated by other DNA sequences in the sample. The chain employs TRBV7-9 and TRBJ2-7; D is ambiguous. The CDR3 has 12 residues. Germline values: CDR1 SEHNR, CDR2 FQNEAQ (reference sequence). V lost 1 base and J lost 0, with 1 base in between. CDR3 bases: TGTGCCAGCAGCTTAGGCTCCTACGAGCAGTACTTC. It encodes CASSLGSYEQYF.

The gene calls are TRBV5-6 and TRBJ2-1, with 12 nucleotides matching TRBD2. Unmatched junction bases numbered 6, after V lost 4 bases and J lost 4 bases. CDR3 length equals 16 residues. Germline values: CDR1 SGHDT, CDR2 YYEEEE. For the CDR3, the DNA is TGTGCCAGCAGCCGCAGGACTAGCGGGAAGTACAATGAGCAGTTCTTC. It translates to CASSRRTSGKYNEQFF. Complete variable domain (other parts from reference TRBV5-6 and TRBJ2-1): DAGVTQSPTHLIKTRGQQVTLRCSPKSGHDTVSWYQQALGQGPQFIFQYYEEEERQRGNFPDRFSGHQFPNYSSELNVNALLLGDSALYLCASSRRTSGKYNEQFFGPGTRLTVL.

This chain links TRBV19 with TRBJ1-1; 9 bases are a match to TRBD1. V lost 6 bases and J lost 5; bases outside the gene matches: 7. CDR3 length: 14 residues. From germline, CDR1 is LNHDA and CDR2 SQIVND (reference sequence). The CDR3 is CASRTGGERTEAFF. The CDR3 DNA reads TGTGCCAGTAGGACAGGGGGGGAGAGGACTGAAGCTTTCTTT.

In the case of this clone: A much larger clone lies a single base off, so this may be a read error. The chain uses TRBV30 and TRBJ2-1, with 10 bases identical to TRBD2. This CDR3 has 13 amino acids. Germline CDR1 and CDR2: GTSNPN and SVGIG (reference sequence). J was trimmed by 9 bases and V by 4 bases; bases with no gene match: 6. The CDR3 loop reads CAWNASGSGEQFF. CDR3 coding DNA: TGTGCCTGGAATGCTAGCGGGAGCGGTGAGCAGTTCTTC.

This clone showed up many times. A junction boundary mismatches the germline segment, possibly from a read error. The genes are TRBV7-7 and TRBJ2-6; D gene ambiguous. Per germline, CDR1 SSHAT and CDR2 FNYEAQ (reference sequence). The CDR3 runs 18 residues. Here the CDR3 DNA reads TGTGCTAGCAGCTTTCGGGTCAGGATGAACTCTGGGGCCAACGTCCTGACTTTC. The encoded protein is CASSFRVRMNSGANVLTF.

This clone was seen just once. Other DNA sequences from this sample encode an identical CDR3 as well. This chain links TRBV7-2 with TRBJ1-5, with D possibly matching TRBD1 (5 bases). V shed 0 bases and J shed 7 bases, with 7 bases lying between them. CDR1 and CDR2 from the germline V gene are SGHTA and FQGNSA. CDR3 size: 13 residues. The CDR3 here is CASSLARDQPQHF. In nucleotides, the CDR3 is TGTGCCAGCAGCTTAGCGCGGGACCAGCCCCAGCATTTT.

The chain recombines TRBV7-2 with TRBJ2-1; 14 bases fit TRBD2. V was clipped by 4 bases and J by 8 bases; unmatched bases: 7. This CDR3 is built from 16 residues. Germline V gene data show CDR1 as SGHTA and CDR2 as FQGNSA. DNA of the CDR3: TGTGCCAGCAGCTCGGGACTAGCGGGAGTTGGCGATGAGCAGTTCTTC. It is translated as CASSSGLAGVGDEQFF.

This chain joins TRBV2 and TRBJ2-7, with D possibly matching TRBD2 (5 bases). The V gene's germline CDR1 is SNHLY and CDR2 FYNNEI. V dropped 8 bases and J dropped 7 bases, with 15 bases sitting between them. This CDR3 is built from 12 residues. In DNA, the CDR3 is TGTGCCAGCCGTCTTTCGAGCGGTGAGCAGTACTTC. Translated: CASRLSSGEQYF.

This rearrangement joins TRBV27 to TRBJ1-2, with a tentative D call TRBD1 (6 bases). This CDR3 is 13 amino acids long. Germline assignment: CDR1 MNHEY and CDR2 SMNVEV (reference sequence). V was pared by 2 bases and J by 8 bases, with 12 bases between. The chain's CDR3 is CASSLNRQGGYTF. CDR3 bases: TGTGCCAGCAGTTTAAATCGCCAGGGGGGCTACACCTTC.

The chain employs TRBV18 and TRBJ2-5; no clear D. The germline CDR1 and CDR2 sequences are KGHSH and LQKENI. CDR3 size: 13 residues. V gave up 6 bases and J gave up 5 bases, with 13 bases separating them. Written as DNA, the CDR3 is TGTGCCAGCTCCCTTCCTGGCAGGGAGACCCAGTACTTC. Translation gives CASSLPGRETQYF.